Below, 15 T cell receptor beta chains from the same sample are listed, as sequenced in a study of blood T cell repertoires in COVID-19. TCRdb's copy holds only in-frame clones and misses some; the assay was immunoSEQ multiplex PCR. The sample includes roughly 250,000 clones, roughly 86% of them seen just once. Material: peripheral blood. These receptors were collected from a man in his forties or fifties who had recovered from COVID-19.

This rearrangement joins TRBV9 to TRBJ2-1, with 7 bases lining up with TRBD2. V was clipped by 3 bases and J by 8 bases; unmatched bases: 8. Per the germline V gene, CDR1 is SGDLS and CDR2 is YYNGEE. The CDR3 sequence is 14 residues long. CDR3 amino acids: CASSGREGHHEQFF. DNA of the CDR3: TGTGCCAGCAGCGGGAGGGAGGGCCACCATGAGCAGTTCTTC.

The chain has TRBV27 and TRBJ2-3; 11 bases fit TRBD2. The V segment lost 2 bases and the J segment 2 bases; nucleotides outside the gene matches: 6. The CDR3 runs 17 residues. Germline V gives CDR1 MNHEY, CDR2 SMNVEV (reference sequence). CDR3 sequence reads: CASSLHASGGPTDTQYF. In nucleotides, the CDR3 is TGTGCCAGCAGTTTACACGCTAGCGGGGGGCCCACAGATACGCAGTATTTT.

This chain links TRBV6-4 with TRBJ2-3; the match to TRBD2 covers 14 bases. The V gene end was trimmed by 3 bases and the J gene end by 8 bases; junction bases not matched to a gene: 7. The CDR3 totals 16 residues. From germline, CDR1 is MRHNA and CDR2 SNTAGT. In nucleotides, the CDR3 is TGTGCCAGCAGTGATCGACTAGCGGGAGGGATAGCTACGCAGTATTTT. Amino acids: CASSDRLAGGIATQYF.

The chain links TRBV7-9 to TRBJ1-6; weak D call: TRBD1 (6 bases). V dropped 5 bases and J dropped 4 bases, with 15 bases sitting between them. In germline, CDR1 is SEHNR, CDR2 FQNEAQ (reference sequence). CDR3 length: 16 amino acids. The CDR3 coding sequence is TGTGCCAGCAGCCCACCAGGACAGAAGTATAATTCACCCCTCCACTTT. Translated: CASSPPGQKYNSPLHF. The full variable domain, with the rest looked up from reference TRBV7-9 and TRBJ1-6, is DTGVSQNPRHKITKRGQNVTFRCDPISEHNRLYWYRQTLGQGPEFLTYFQNEAQLEKSRLLSDRFSAERPKGSFSTLEIQRTEQGDSAMYLCASSPPGQKYNSPLHFGNGTRLTVT.

The CDR3 protein is CASSPLGGRSSGSGAEQYF. Here the CDR3 DNA reads TGCGCCAGCAGCCCCCTCGGGGGACGCTCCAGTGGCTCTGGTGCCGAGCAGTACTTC. The rearrangement uses TRBV5-1 and TRBJ2-7, with D tentatively TRBD2 (6 bases). Germline V lookup: CDR1 SGHRS, CDR2 YFSETQ. The CDR3 loop spans 19 amino acids. V was cut by 4 bases and J by 6 bases, with 32 bases left in between.

This clone was seen more than once but under ten times. V gene TRBV7-9 combines with J gene TRBJ1-4; D not certain. The CDR3 consists of 16 residues. Trimming took off 4 bases at V and 8 bases at J, with 20 bases between the two ends. The germline CDR1 and CDR2 sequences are SEHNR and FQNEAQ (reference sequence). CDR3 DNA: TGTGCCAGCAGCTCCACGGCCGGGGTCTTGTGGGAAAAACTGTTTTTT. Its protein is CASSSTAGVLWEKLFF.

This clone showed up just once. The chain combines TRBV7-8 with TRBJ1-1, with a weak D call TRBD1 (6 bases). V lost 2 bases to trimming and J lost 9 bases, with 16 bases between them. Germline V CDR1 and CDR2: SGHVS, FQNEAQ. There are 14 residues in the CDR3. CDR3 DNA sequence: TGTGCCAGCAGCTTAAAAATGAACGGACAGAAAGCTTTCTTT. It codes for CASSLKMNGQKAFF.

The sample holds one count of this clone. The V gene is TRBV7-2, the J gene TRBJ2-5, with TRBD1 identical over 7 bases. The trim removed 5 bases at V and 4 bases at J, leaving 7 bases unmatched. CDR1 is SGHTA and CDR2 is FQGNSA in the germline V gene. This CDR3 spans 14 amino acids. CDR3 sequence: CASSRDSYPETQYF. CDR3 nucleotide sequence: TGTGCCAGCAGCCGGGACAGCTACCCAGAGACCCAGTACTTC.

V and J are TRBV7-9 and TRBJ1-1; 9 bases are a match to TRBD1. After removal of 3 bases from V and 1 base from J, the junction contained 3 bases not matched to a gene. The germline V gene encodes CDR1 SEHNR and CDR2 FQNEAQ (reference sequence). The CDR3 is 15 amino acids. Here the CDR3 DNA reads TGTGCCAGCAGCTTTGCGACAGGGGGGAACACTGAAGCTTTCTTT. Translating it yields CASSFATGGNTEAFF.

This clone was seen at least ten times. CDR3 sequence: CAWGREKEKLFF. The CDR3 bases are TGTGCCTGGGGGAGAGAAAAGGAAAAACTGTTTTTT. The chain uses TRBV30 and TRBJ1-4; D is ambiguous. Between the trimmed V and J ends, which lost 5 bases and 8 bases, there was a span of 12 bases. The CDR3 totals 12 residues. In germline, CDR1 is GTSNPN, CDR2 SVGIG (reference sequence).

J is TRBJ1-2 and V is TRBV10-1, with 8 bases lining up with TRBD1. Germline trimming cut 2 bases from V and 7 bases from J; bases unmatched to any gene: 3. Germline CDR1 WNHNN, CDR2 SYGVQD (reference sequence). The CDR3 has 13 residues. CDR3 coding DNA: TGCGCCAGCAGTGAGCAGGGGGCCGGTGGCTACACCTTC. This gives the protein CASSEQGAGGYTF.

J is TRBJ2-1 and V is TRBV24-1; possibly TRBD2 for D (5 bases). Trimming took off 3 bases at V and 10 bases at J, with 12 bases between the two ends. CDR1 KGHDR and CDR2 SFDVKD come from the germline V gene. This CDR3 has 13 amino acids. The CDR3 sequence is CATSDRPSGEQFF. In DNA form, the CDR3 reads TGTGCCACCAGTGATCGGCCGAGCGGAGAGCAGTTCTTC.

Of note for this clone: Other DNA sequences in the sample encode the same CDR3. The rearrangement joins TRBV9 to TRBJ2-5, with TRBD2 matching 12 bases. CDR3 size: 16 residues. After removal of 3 bases from V and 2 bases from J, the junction contained 5 bases not matched to a gene. From germline, CDR1 is SGDLS and CDR2 YYNGEE. CDR3: CASSAGTSGLQETQYF. Here the CDR3 DNA reads TGTGCCAGCAGCGCCGGGACTAGCGGGCTACAAGAGACCCAGTACTTC.

This clone was seen more than once but under ten times. The chain employs TRBV2 and TRBJ1-6, with D possibly TRBD1 on 5 matching bases. V shed 2 bases and J shed 7 bases, with 15 bases lying between them. Per the germline V gene, CDR1 is SNHLY and CDR2 is FYNNEI. There are 16 residues in the CDR3. The CDR3 region has the DNA TGTGCCAGCAGTGAAAGGGGTTTTCGGAACAATTCACCCCTCCACTTT. Protein: CASSERGFRNNSPLHF.

The V gene is TRBV27, the J gene TRBJ2-5; the D gene is possibly TRBD1 (5 bases). Germline V gene data show CDR1 as MNHEY and CDR2 as SMNVEV (reference sequence). Trimming shortened V by 5 bases and J by 4 bases, and 11 bases separated the two germline ends. The CDR3 consists of 13 residues. This CDR3 reads CASSQGGSETQYF. The CDR3 DNA reads as TGTGCCAGCAGTCAGGGTGGATCAGAGACCCAGTACTTC.